The clone carrying this T cell receptor (beta chain) was seen at least ten times. Its target is not known. Time point: longitudinal time-point 1 (baseline). Source material was 2 million unsorted PBMCs, stored at -80 °C in RNAlater. This entry belongs to a study of neurological immune-mediated disorders. 5'RACE employing 10-nucleotide random UMIs yielded the cDNA. Each CDR3 protein is one row after TCRdb ran MiXCR on the 5' RACE reads. The table has some 54,000 distinct CDR3 sequences, about 11% seen once; the top ten hold about 6.6%. The CDR3 has 16 amino acids. CDR1 KGHDR and CDR2 SFDVKD come from the germline V gene. The germline V and J ends were trimmed by 0 bases and 5 bases, with 14 bases remaining between them. Study-wide findings and caveats: None of the CDR3 amino acid sequences found in expanded clones was shared across subjects. This suggests that the TCR-beta repertoires were private in all groups. HTLV-1-associated myelopathy ranked highest for TCR clonal expansion and multiple sclerosis lowest, beneath healthy controls.

Material for sequencing was PBMCs. This sequence originates from a male donor with HTLV-1-associated myelopathy (HAM/TSP). The gene calls are TRBV24-1 and TRBJ2-3, with D perhaps being TRBD1 or TRBD2 (6 bases each). CDR3 bases: TGTGCCACCAGTGATTTGCGTGGGGGGCAAGGAGATACGCAGTATTTT. Encoded protein: CATSDLRGGQGDTQYF.